The 21 T cell receptor beta chains presented below share a single source sample, sequenced in a study of OX40 agonist ivuxolimab in advanced cancers. Generated by immunoSEQ multiplex PCR, the TCRdb table keeps only in-frame clones and is missing some. The data show about 87,000 clones, with approximately 87% seen just once and around 1.6% held by the top ten. The input for sequencing was CD4+ or CD8+ T cells sorted from blood, taken in a trial of the OX40 agonist ivuxolimab. The receptor source for this set is an adult with an advanced solid tumor such as melanoma, head and neck, liver or kidney cancer.

In its sample, this clone was seen a few times. At one of its ends the junction is not consistent with the germline gene, which may arise from a read error. This chain connects TRBV6-6 to TRBJ1-1; D remains ambiguous. CDR1 and CDR2 (germline): MNHNY, SVGAGI (reference sequence). This CDR3 spans 15 amino acids. The chain's CDR3 is CAISESRREETEAFF. CDR3 in DNA: TGTGCCATCAGTGAGTCAAGGAGGGAGGAGACTGAAGCTTTCTTT.

On this clone: One end of the junction fails to match germline, which may point to a read error. The chain joins TRBV5-1 to TRBJ1-1, with D unclear. The germline V gene encodes CDR1 SGHRS and CDR2 YFSETQ. CDR3 length equals 13 residues. The CDR3: CASSLRPGTEAFF. The CDR3, as DNA: TGTGCCAGCAGCTTACGCCCGGGCACTGAAGCTTTCTTT.

J is TRBJ2-5 and V is TRBV7-2; 9 bases are shared with TRBD1. Per germline, CDR1 SGHTA and CDR2 FQGNSA. V lost 4 bases and J lost 4; bases outside the gene matches: 10. CDR3 size: 16 residues. This chain's CDR3 is CASSSSWTGVTETQYF. CDR3 in DNA: TGTGCCAGCAGCTCCTCTTGGACAGGGGTAACAGAGACCCAGTACTTC. Based on the CDR3 plus reference TRBV7-2 and TRBJ2-5, the full variable domain is GAGVSQSPSNKVTEKGKDVELRCDPISGHTALYWYRQSLGQGLEFLIYFQGNSAPDKSGLPSDRFSAERTGGSVSTLTIQRTQQEDSAVYLCASSSSWTGVTETQYFGPGTRLLVL.

This clone was recorded a few times. The gene calls are TRBV27 and TRBJ1-4; TRBD1 aligns across 8 bases. Germline V lookup: CDR1 MNHEY, CDR2 SMNVEV (reference sequence). This CDR3 spans 13 amino acids. J gave up 6 bases and V 6 bases, and 3 bases lay outside the gene matches. DNA for the CDR3: TGTGCCAGCAGCCACAGGGGGGATGAAAAACTGTTTTTT. Translated, it gives CASSHRGDEKLFF.

The chain joins TRBV19 to TRBJ2-5; 9 bases agree with TRBD1. Germline-derived CDR1 and CDR2 are LNHDA and SQIVND (reference sequence). J gave up 4 bases and V 9 bases, and 9 bases lay outside the gene matches. CDR3 length: 14 amino acids. The CDR3 here is CASRTGGGGETQYF. CDR3 nucleotides: TGTGCCAGCCGCACAGGGGGCGGTGGAGAGACCCAGTACTTC. The variable domain in full, completed from reference TRBV19 and TRBJ2-5, reads DGGITQSPKYLFRKEGQNVTLSCEQNLNHDAMYWYRQDPGQGLRLIYYSQIVNDFQKGDIAEGYSVSREKKESFPLTVTSAQKNPTAFYLCASRTGGGGETQYFGPGTRLLVL.

The chain has TRBV30 and TRBJ1-1; the match to TRBD1 covers 7 bases. The CDR3 runs to 13 residues. With 2 bases clipped from V and 1 base from J, the junction kept 1 base outside the gene matches. Germline V gives CDR1 GTSNPN, CDR2 SVGIG (reference sequence). Written as DNA, the CDR3 is TGTGCCTGGAGTCGACAGGGGAACACTGAAGCTTTCTTT. Translated: CAWSRQGNTEAFF. The full variable domain, rest sourced from reference TRBV30 and TRBJ1-1, is SQTIHQWPATLVQPVGSPLSLECTVEGTSNPNLYWYRQAAGRGLQLLFYSVGIGQISSEVPQNLSASRPQDRQFILSSKKLLLSDSGFYLCAWSRQGNTEAFFGQGTRLTVV.

V gene TRBV10-2 combines with J gene TRBJ1-2; D possibly corresponds to TRBD1 (5 bases). V shed 0 bases and J shed 2 bases, with 7 bases lying between them. Germline CDR1 WSHSY, CDR2 SAAADI. The CDR3 is 14 amino acids. The CDR3 DNA reads TGCGCCAGCAGTGAGTCGGGGCAGAACTATGGCTACACCTTC. This codes for CASSESGQNYGYTF.

The chain recombines TRBV7-2 with TRBJ2-7; 8 nucleotides align to TRBD2. Germline V gene sequence: CDR1 SGHTA, CDR2 FQGNSA. The CDR3 runs 16 residues. V was clipped by 5 bases and J by 1 base; unmatched bases: 10. The CDR3 here is CASSIRGGRTSYEQYF. CDR3 bases: TGTGCCAGCAGCATCCGGGGCGGGAGGACGTCCTACGAGCAGTACTTC.

The chain combines TRBV9 with TRBJ2-1, with a tentative D call TRBD2 (5 bases). The CDR3 contains 16 residues. V dropped 5 bases and J dropped 0 bases, with 15 bases sitting between them. From germline, CDR1 is SGDLS and CDR2 YYNGEE. CDR3 DNA: TGTGCCAGCAGTTCCCTAGAGGGCAGCTCCTACAATGAGCAGTTCTTC. Its translation: CASSSLEGSSYNEQFF.

The rearrangement links TRBV5-5 to TRBJ1-1; TRBD1 matches 7 bases. V lost 3 bases, J lost 0 bases, and 2 bases stayed unmatched. This CDR3 region has 14 residues. Looked up from germline, CDR1 is SGHKS and CDR2 is YYEKEE (reference sequence). This CDR3 is CASSWTGMNTEAFF. The CDR3 bases are TGTGCCAGCAGCTGGACAGGTATGAACACTGAAGCTTTCTTT. The full variable domain, its missing parts supplied by reference TRBV5-5 and TRBJ1-1, is DAGVTQSPTHLIKTRGQQVTLRCSPISGHKSVSWYQQVLGQGPQFIFQYYEKEERGRGNFPDRFSARQFPNYSSELNVNALLLGDSALYLCASSWTGMNTEAFFGQGTRLTVV.

In its sample, this clone was seen a few times. This sequence joins TRBV5-1 and TRBJ1-3, with a weak D call TRBD1 (5 bases). V was shortened by 4 bases and J by 2 bases, with 13 bases between the two germline ends. Germline lookup yields CDR1 SGHRS and CDR2 YFSETQ. The CDR3 has 15 residues. The CDR3 nucleotides read TGCGCCAGCAGCCCGTCGGGGGGGACTGGAAACACCATATATTTT. Translating it yields CASSPSGGTGNTIYF.

This chain links TRBV7-9 with TRBJ2-7; 9 bases are a match to TRBD1. The CDR3 is made up of 15 amino acids. From germline, CDR1 is SEHNR and CDR2 FQNEAQ (reference sequence). Unmatched junction bases numbered 4, after V lost 1 base and J lost 3 bases. CDR3 amino acids: CASSLEGTGIYEQYF. The CDR3 nucleotides are TGTGCCAGCAGCTTAGAAGGGACAGGGATCTACGAGCAGTACTTC.

The chain couples TRBV11-2 to TRBJ2-3; no definite D call. Germline CDR1 SGHAT, CDR2 FQNNGV. Between the trimmed V and J ends, which lost 5 bases and 0 bases, there was a span of 12 bases. The CDR3 runs 15 residues. CDR3 DNA sequence: TGTGCCAGCAGCGCTCAGGTGACTAGCACAGATACGCAGTATTTT. This translates into CASSAQVTSTDTQYF.

The table lists this clone with a count of one. This rearrangement joins TRBV5-4 to TRBJ2-3, with 7 bases lining up with TRBD2. V was clipped by 0 bases and J by 1 base; unmatched bases: 5. The CDR3 covers 16 residues. The V gene's germline CDR1 is SGHNT and CDR2 YYREEE (reference sequence). CDR3: CASSLESGVGTDTQYF. In DNA, the CDR3 is TGTGCCAGCAGCTTGGAAAGCGGGGTCGGCACAGATACGCAGTATTTT.

V and J are TRBV21-1 and TRBJ1-4. TRBV21-1 is recorded as a pseudogene. The CDR3 has 17 amino acids. The CDR3, as DNA: TGTGCCAGCAGCAAAAGTGGAGGGCGGGGAGATGACGAAAAACTGTTTTTT. Its translation: CASSKSGGRGDDEKLFF.

This clone was recorded only once. The chain uses TRBV5-4 and TRBJ1-1; the D gene is possibly TRBD1 (6 bases). The germline V and J ends were trimmed by 0 bases and 2 bases, with 11 bases remaining between them. The germline V gene encodes CDR1 SGHNT and CDR2 YYREEE (reference sequence). The CDR3 loop spans 15 amino acids. The CDR3 DNA sequence: TGTGCCAGCAGCTTGGTGGGGGCGATTAACACTGAAGCTTTCTTT. It is translated as CASSLVGAINTEAFF.

The genes are TRBV5-8 and TRBJ2-5; maybe TRBD1 (5 bases). CDR1 SGHTS and CDR2 YDEGEE come from the germline V gene. Trimming shortened V by 4 bases and J by 1 base, and 20 bases separated the two germline ends. The CDR3 contains 17 residues. The CDR3 sequence: CASSPRPTVDFQETQYF. CDR3 DNA: TGTGCCAGCAGCCCCCGGCCGACAGTAGACTTCCAAGAGACCCAGTACTTC.

The chain carries TRBV5-1 and TRBJ1-2; 8 bases agree with TRBD1. V gave up 4 bases and J gave up 4 bases; unmatched junction bases: 3. Looked up from germline, CDR1 is SGHRS and CDR2 is YFSETQ. This CDR3 contains 13 residues. DNA for the CDR3: TGCGCCAGCAGCGAAGGGACAGGCTATGGCTACACCTTC. Translating it yields CASSEGTGYGYTF.

The rearrangement links TRBV11-3 to TRBJ2-1; TRBD2 agrees at 9 bases. Trimming removed 7 bases from V and 9 bases from J; junction bases left unmatched: 13. Germline values: CDR1 SGHNT, CDR2 YENEEA. This CDR3 has 15 amino acids. The DNA of the CDR3 is TGTGCCAGCAAACTGGCGGGAGGGCTTGATAGTGAGCAGTTCTTC. As protein: CASKLAGGLDSEQFF.

The chain couples TRBV11-3 to TRBJ2-7, with D unresolved. With 0 bases removed from V and 4 bases from J, the gap between germline ends came to 7 bases. Per the germline V gene, CDR1 is SGHNT and CDR2 is YENEEA. The CDR3 is 13 residues long. CDR3 protein: CASSLEGKYEQYF. The CDR3 DNA reads as TGTGCCAGCAGCTTAGAGGGAAAATACGAGCAGTACTTC. The full variable domain, rest sourced from reference TRBV11-3 and TRBJ2-7, is EAGVVQSPRYKIIEKKQPVAFWCNPISGHNTLYWYLQNLGQGPELLIRYENEEAVDDSQLPKDRFSAERLKGVDSTLKIQPAELGDSAVYLCASSLEGKYEQYFGPGTRLTVT.

This clone was seen just once. The chain recombines TRBV7-9 with TRBJ2-2; 9 positions agree with TRBD1. CDR1 is SEHNR, CDR2 FQNEAQ, per germline (reference sequence). The CDR3 is made up of 15 amino acids. V trimming: 5 bases; J trimming: 7 bases; junction bases outside the gene matches: 8. In DNA form, the CDR3 reads TGTGCCAGCAGCCGCGACAGGGGGAGGGTCGGGGAGCTGTTTTTT. This sequence encodes CASSRDRGRVGELFF. Based on the CDR3 plus reference TRBV7-9 and TRBJ2-2, the full variable domain is DTGVSQNPRHKITKRGQNVTFRCDPISEHNRLYWYRQTLGQGPEFLTYFQNEAQLEKSRLLSDRFSAERPKGSFSTLEIQRTEQGDSAMYLCASSRDRGRVGELFFGEGSRLTVL.